This is a list of T cell receptor beta chains from one sample in a study of blood T cells in healthy people across ages. TCRdb re-derived calls from the 5' RACE reads in MiXCR, one entry per CDR3 protein. The sample includes roughly 730,000 distinct CDR3 sequences, approximately 60% of them seen just once. Sequencing was carried out using blood. Source of these receptors: a man aged 40-55 years in good health. Both conserved end residues are part of each CDR3. The order of the fields is V gene, clone size, D gene, J gene, CDR3 protein, CDR3 DNA. The D gene is left open where the match is weak. Expanded clones get a size class; other rows say once, few or many, or leave the size out.

v_gene: TRBV27; abundance: NA; d_gene: NA; j_gene: TRBJ2-7; CDR3aa: CASSFRPLGEGEQYF; CDR3nt: TGTGCCAGCAGTTTTCGGCCCTTAGGAGAGGGCGAGCAGTACTTC
v_gene: TRBV29-1; abundance: NA; d_gene: NA; j_gene: TRBJ2-2; CDR3aa: CSVGVDTGELFF; CDR3nt: TGCAGCGTTGGAGTGGACACCGGGGAGCTGTTTTTT
v_gene: TRBV24-1; abundance: NA; d_gene: TRBD2; j_gene: TRBJ2-2; CDR3aa: CATSTLAGSVNAGELFF; CDR3nt: TGTGCCACCAGTACCCTAGCGGGGAGCGTCAACGCCGGGGAGCTGTTTTTT
v_gene: TRBV6-2/TRBV6-3; abundance: NA; d_gene: NA; j_gene: TRBJ2-3; CDR3aa: CASSLSSRGLRDTQYF; CDR3nt: TGTGCCAGCAGTTTATCTTCCAGGGGTCTGCGGGATACGCAGTATTTT
v_gene: TRBV5-1; abundance: NA; d_gene: NA; j_gene: TRBJ2-1; CDR3aa: CASSLDGGAGYNEQFF; CDR3nt: TGCGCCAGCAGCTTGGATGGGGGGGCAGGATACAATGAGCAGTTCTTC
v_gene: TRBV2; abundance: few; d_gene: NA; j_gene: TRBJ2-2; CDR3aa: CASSDSRTGELFF; CDR3nt: TGTGCCAGCAGTGACAGTAGGACCGGGGAGCTGTTTTTT
v_gene: TRBV12-3/TRBV12-4; abundance: NA; d_gene: NA; j_gene: TRBJ2-5; CDR3aa: CASTSLTQYF; CDR3nt: TGTGCCAGCACCTCTTTGACCCAGTACTTC
v_gene: TRBV12-3/TRBV12-4; abundance: once; d_gene: NA; j_gene: TRBJ2-1; CDR3aa: CASTPIMSSSYNEQFF; CDR3nt: TGTGCCAGCACCCCCATAATGTCGAGCTCCTACAATGAGCAGTTCTTC
v_gene: TRBV20-1; abundance: NA; d_gene: TRBD2; j_gene: TRBJ2-1; CDR3aa: CSAPNRLAGNNEQFF; CDR3nt: TGCAGTGCTCCTAACCGACTAGCGGGGAACAATGAGCAGTTCTTC
v_gene: TRBV18; abundance: NA; d_gene: NA; j_gene: TRBJ2-2; CDR3aa: CASSPRGTRNTGELFF; CDR3nt: TGTGCCAGCTCACCACGCGGGACAAGAAACACCGGGGAGCTGTTTTTT
v_gene: TRBV7-3; abundance: NA; d_gene: NA; j_gene: TRBJ2-3; CDR3aa: CASSPGRGDTQYF; CDR3nt: TGTGCCAGCAGCCCTGGTCGGGGGGATACGCAGTATTTT
v_gene: TRBV7-2; abundance: NA; d_gene: NA; j_gene: TRBJ1-5; CDR3aa: CASSLVGVENQPQHF; CDR3nt: TGTGCCAGCAGCTTAGTAGGGGTTGAGAATCAGCCCCAGCATTTT
v_gene: TRBV7-2; abundance: NA; d_gene: TRBD2; j_gene: TRBJ2-3; CDR3aa: CASSLAGTSLIDTQYF; CDR3nt: TGTGCCAGCAGCTTAGCCGGGACTAGCCTTATAGATACGCAGTATTTT
v_gene: TRBV20-1; abundance: NA; d_gene: TRBD1; j_gene: TRBJ1-5; CDR3aa: CSARDVSQGVGNQPQHF; CDR3nt: TGCAGTGCTAGAGACGTATCCCAGGGGGTCGGCAATCAGCCCCAGCATTTT
v_gene: TRBV4-1; abundance: NA; d_gene: NA; j_gene: TRBJ2-7; CDR3aa: CASSQVGTPYEQYF; CDR3nt: TGCGCCAGCAGCCAGGTGGGGACCCCCTACGAGCAGTACTTC
v_gene: TRBV20-1; abundance: few; d_gene: TRBD1; j_gene: TRBJ2-7; CDR3aa: CSARTGGSYEQYF; CDR3nt: TGCAGTGCTAGGACAGGGGGCTCCTACGAGCAGTACTTC
v_gene: TRBV5-6; abundance: NA; d_gene: NA; j_gene: TRBJ2-5; CDR3aa: CASRKQGSRTETQYF; CDR3nt: TGTGCCAGCAGGAAACAGGGTTCTAGGACAGAGACCCAGTACTTC
v_gene: TRBV7-2; abundance: NA; d_gene: NA; j_gene: TRBJ2-5; CDR3aa: CASSPPVLGNILEFF; CDR3nt: TGTGCCAGCAGCCCGCCCGTGCTGGGCAATATTTTGGAGTTCTTC
v_gene: TRBV2; abundance: NA; d_gene: TRBD1; j_gene: TRBJ2-1; CDR3aa: CASSGEGTGRLSSYNEQFF; CDR3nt: TGTGCCAGCAGTGGAGAGGGGACAGGGAGGTTAAGCTCCTACAATGAGCAGTTCTTC
v_gene: TRBV15; abundance: NA; d_gene: TRBD2; j_gene: TRBJ2-7; CDR3aa: CATSRASGSHEQYF; CDR3nt: TGTGCCACCAGCAGAGCTAGCGGGAGCCACGAGCAGTACTTC
v_gene: TRBV20-1; abundance: NA; d_gene: TRBD2; j_gene: TRBJ2-3; CDR3aa: CSARAAGPLTDTQYF; CDR3nt: TGCAGTGCTAGAGCAGCGGGACCCCTCACAGATACGCAGTATTTT
v_gene: TRBV6-2/TRBV6-3; abundance: NA; d_gene: NA; j_gene: TRBJ1-5; CDR3aa: CASSSARELMPQHF; CDR3nt: TGTGCCAGCAGTTCGGCTCGGGAATTGATGCCCCAGCATTTT
v_gene: TRBV28; abundance: NA; d_gene: NA; j_gene: TRBJ1-2; CDR3aa: CASSLKRSYGYTF; CDR3nt: TGTGCCAGCAGTTTAAAGAGATCCTATGGCTACACCTTC
v_gene: TRBV7-2; abundance: NA; d_gene: NA; j_gene: TRBJ2-5; CDR3aa: CASTHPEGDQETQYF; CDR3nt: TGTGCCAGCACCCATCCGGAGGGGGACCAAGAGACCCAGTACTTC
v_gene: TRBV7-8; abundance: NA; d_gene: TRBD1; j_gene: TRBJ1-1; CDR3aa: CASSLATGGFMNTEAFF; CDR3nt: TGTGCCAGCAGCTTAGCCACAGGGGGCTTTATGAACACTGAAGCTTTCTTT
v_gene: TRBV5-1; abundance: NA; d_gene: TRBD2; j_gene: TRBJ2-3; CDR3aa: CASSESALAGEPDTQYF; CDR3nt: TGCGCCAGCAGTGAATCCGCCCTAGCGGGAGAACCAGATACGCAGTATTTT
v_gene: TRBV5-1; abundance: NA; d_gene: TRBD1; j_gene: TRBJ2-7; CDR3aa: CASSSQGDFYEQYF; CDR3nt: TGCGCCAGCAGCAGTCAGGGGGATTTTTACGAGCAGTACTTC
v_gene: TRBV4-3; abundance: NA; d_gene: TRBD1; j_gene: TRBJ1-2; CDR3aa: CASSQAQGATNYGYTF; CDR3nt: TGCGCCAGCAGCCAAGCACAGGGGGCCACTAACTATGGCTACACCTTC
v_gene: TRBV9; abundance: few; d_gene: NA; j_gene: TRBJ1-2; CDR3aa: CASSVNRDGYTF; CDR3nt: TGTGCCAGCAGCGTAAACCGGGATGGCTACACCTTC
v_gene: TRBV27; abundance: NA; d_gene: NA; j_gene: TRBJ2-4; CDR3aa: CASSYDRYYDIQYF; CDR3nt: TGTGCCAGCAGTTACGACAGGTACTACGACATTCAGTACTTC
v_gene: TRBV3-1; abundance: NA; d_gene: TRBD2; j_gene: TRBJ2-1; CDR3aa: CASSRESPGLATHNEQFF; CDR3nt: TGTGCCAGCAGTCGCGAGAGCCCGGGACTAGCAACACACAATGAGCAGTTCTTC
v_gene: TRBV4-1; abundance: NA; d_gene: NA; j_gene: TRBJ2-6; CDR3aa: CASSQDRGGANVLTF; CDR3nt: TGCGCCAGCAGCCAAGACCGCGGTGGGGCCAACGTCCTGACTTTC
v_gene: TRBV7-2; abundance: few; d_gene: NA; j_gene: TRBJ2-7; CDR3aa: CASSPRGAAYEQYF; CDR3nt: TGTGCCAGCAGCCCACGCGGCGCCGCCTACGAGCAGTACTTC
v_gene: TRBV14; abundance: NA; d_gene: NA; j_gene: TRBJ2-2; CDR3aa: CASSQDPTGELFF; CDR3nt: TGTGCCAGCAGCCAAGATCCCACCGGGGAGCTGTTTTTT
v_gene: TRBV7-2; abundance: NA; d_gene: NA; j_gene: TRBJ2-3; CDR3aa: CASSTRQGGDTQYF; CDR3nt: TGTGCCAGCAGCACCCGACAGGGAGGAGATACGCAGTATTTT
v_gene: TRBV3-1; abundance: NA; d_gene: TRBD1; j_gene: TRBJ2-7; CDR3aa: CASSHHDRVYEQYF; CDR3nt: TGTGCCAGCAGCCATCACGACAGGGTCTACGAGCAGTACTTC
v_gene: TRBV2; abundance: NA; d_gene: NA; j_gene: TRBJ2-1; CDR3aa: CASSEVSVIGNEQFF; CDR3nt: TGTGCCAGCAGTGAAGTCTCCGTGATAGGGAATGAGCAGTTCTTC
v_gene: TRBV5-1; abundance: once; d_gene: TRBD1; j_gene: TRBJ1-6; CDR3aa: CASSSAGTANSPLHF; CDR3nt: TGCGCCAGCAGCTCAGCCGGGACAGCCAATTCACCCCTCCACTTT
v_gene: TRBV12-3/TRBV12-4; abundance: NA; d_gene: NA; j_gene: TRBJ2-4; CDR3aa: CASSFSVNRYQYF; CDR3nt: TGTGCCAGCAGTTTTTCGGTAAATCGATATCAGTACTTC
v_gene: TRBV14; abundance: NA; d_gene: NA; j_gene: TRBJ2-5; CDR3aa: CASSQDLAVVGTQYF; CDR3nt: TGTGCCAGCAGCCAAGATTTGGCAGTGGTTGGGACCCAGTACTTC
v_gene: TRBV20-1; abundance: few; d_gene: NA; j_gene: TRBJ2-1; CDR3aa: CSARLSGGDNEQFF; CDR3nt: TGCAGTGCTAGATTATCGGGCGGGGACAATGAGCAGTTCTTC
v_gene: TRBV28; abundance: NA; d_gene: TRBD1; j_gene: TRBJ2-7; CDR3aa: CASTLPGQGGHEQYF; CDR3nt: TGTGCCAGCACTTTACCGGGACAGGGAGGTCACGAGCAGTACTTC
v_gene: TRBV25-1; abundance: NA; d_gene: NA; j_gene: TRBJ2-7; CDR3aa: CASSEFGEMNSYEQYF; CDR3nt: TGTGCCAGCAGTGAATTCGGGGAAATGAACTCCTACGAGCAGTACTTC
v_gene: TRBV12-5; abundance: NA; d_gene: NA; j_gene: TRBJ2-5; CDR3aa: CASGTMGLTSSTQYF; CDR3nt: TGTGCTAGTGGTACGATGGGACTCACCTCCTCGACCCAGTACTTC
v_gene: TRBV13; abundance: NA; d_gene: NA; j_gene: TRBJ2-1; CDR3aa: CASSEADGPNEQFF; CDR3nt: TGTGCCAGCAGCGAAGCGGACGGCCCCAATGAGCAGTTCTTC
v_gene: TRBV7-3; abundance: few; d_gene: NA; j_gene: TRBJ1-1; CDR3aa: CASSLTVDTEAFF; CDR3nt: TGTGCCAGCAGCTTAACTGTGGACACTGAAGCTTTCTTT
v_gene: TRBV20-1; abundance: few; d_gene: NA; j_gene: TRBJ2-5; CDR3aa: CSARERGLWPGTQYF; CDR3nt: TGCAGTGCTAGGGAACGTGGACTTTGGCCGGGGACCCAGTACTTC
v_gene: TRBV4-3; abundance: once; d_gene: NA; j_gene: TRBJ1-4; CDR3aa: CASSPRGESNEKLFF; CDR3nt: TGCGCCAGCAGCCCCCGGGGGGAGTCTAATGAAAAACTGTTTTTT
v_gene: TRBV24-1; abundance: NA; d_gene: NA; j_gene: TRBJ1-5; CDR3aa: CATQDSNQPQHF; CDR3nt: TGTGCCACACAGGACAGCAATCAGCCCCAGCATTTT